This T cell receptor (beta chain) was recorded in a study of OX40 agonist ivuxolimab in advanced cancers. At the level of the whole study: The costimulatory receptor OX40 (CD134) was targeted by ivuxolimab, a fully human IgG2 agonistic monoclonal antibody. Intravenous ivuxolimab was administered to patients every 2 weeks at six dose levels: 0.01, 0.1, 0.3, 1.5, 3 and 10 mg/kg. Among the approximately 54 dose-escalation patients, 19 had hepatocellular carcinoma, about 15 melanoma, 9 renal cell carcinoma and 9 head and neck cancer. The dose-escalation cohort was 82.7% male with a mean age of roughly 60 years, ranging from roughly 20 to 80. Patients were allowed to have had prior anti-PD-1, anti-PD-L1 or anti-CTLA-4 therapy, and approximately 40% of the dose-escalation patients had been treated with checkpoint inhibitors. Partial responses occurred in three dose-escalation patients: two with cutaneous melanoma and one with hepatocellular carcinoma. Peripheral TCRbeta sequencing aimed to test whether ivuxolimab altered TCR sequence diversity and caused clonal T-cell expansion. The paper reports the monotherapy dose-escalation portion (N of about 47 patients) of the phase I ivuxolimab trial.

Study-wide findings and limitations: Clonal expansion of both CD4+ and CD8+ blood T cells was observed from baseline to week 6 at doses 0.1 to 3.0 mg/kg. Which antigens the clonally expanded peripheral T cells were specific for was not determined. After ivuxolimab, CD8+ T cells had more expanded clones than CD4+ T cells on average. In partial responders in the 0.1-3.0 mg/kg groups, normalized peripheral clonal expansion was found to be among the lowest, especially among CD8+ T cells. Low levels of normalized T-cell clonal expansion were also seen in some nonresponding patients.

Patients with a history of autoimmune disease or receiving systemic immunosuppression were excluded from the trial. Peripheral blood for TCR sequencing was collected from all dose cohorts at baseline, on cycle 4 day 1, and on cycle 7 day 1. The samples were taken from a phase I, first-in-human, multicenter, open-label dose-escalation trial of ivuxolimab. Adults with locally advanced or metastatic melanoma, renal cell, hepatocellular, or head and neck squamous cell carcinoma were enrolled in the trial. Before TCR sequencing, CD4+ T cells and CD8+ T cells from peripheral blood were sorted into separate populations. Comment on this clone: Its binding antigen is unknown. No base quality information exists; no much larger clone differs at one position.

To sequence the TCRbeta CDR3 region, genomic DNA was isolated from the sorted cells. The immunoSEQ Assay was used for sequencing of TCRbeta CDR3 regions. The clones in this table, taken by TCRdb from immuneACCESS, are in-frame only. Not every clone is retained; where verified, under half of the shortfall comes from an unresolved V gene, and the cause of the rest is unknown. Within this sample are over 50,000 clones, with around nine tenths of them counted one time only. The ten largest clones take up just over 1.4% of the sample. Deletion took 0 bases off V and 4 bases off J, with a span of 15 bases between the germline ends. From the germline V gene, CDR1 is MNHEY and CDR2 is SVGAGI. CDR3 length: 16 amino acids, cysteine to phenylalanine. Of all the DNA, just the CDR3 is kept, 48 bases in frame from base 1.

The TCR sequence derives from an adult with an advanced solid tumor such as melanoma, head and neck, liver or kidney cancer. The chain is assembled from TRBV6-5 and TRBJ2-5, and TRBD2 may be the D gene, going by 5 matching bases. Sequenced here: CD4+ or CD8+ T cells sorted from blood, sampled in a trial of the OX40 agonist ivuxolimab. CDR3 reads: CASSYSGSSAGETQYF. The DNA sequence is TGTGCCAGCAGTTACTCAGGGTCCTCGGCGGGAGAGACCCAGTACTTC.